This TCR beta chain appears in the sequencing data of a study of cytotoxic CD8 clonotypes in ibrutinib-treated CLL. Across the study: The study included 11 to 12 relapsed/refractory and roughly 16 treatment-naive patients; 17 had IGHV unmutated disease.

In the case of this clone: The antigen remains unidentified.

Study results and limitations: Public clonotypes, rarely seen, contracted or held steady on treatment.

The ends were cut back, 1 base at V and 8 bases at J, with 17 bases in the middle. The germline CDR1 and CDR2 sequences are SGHAT and FQNNGV. The CDR3 has 15 amino acids. Method: immunoSEQ multiplex PCR; TCRdb's copy keeps in-frame clones and lacks some. The table records 45,000 to 65,000 clones, approximately 82% of them present only once. The chain recombines TRBV11-2 with TRBJ1-2, with no clear D. This TCR derives from a human donor with chronic lymphocytic leukemia. The sequencing used PBMCs, collected after 24 months of ibrutinib treatment. CDR3 region: CASSLGYGKGWGYTF. The DNA for the CDR3 is TGTGCCAGCAGCTTAGGATATGGGAAGGGTTGGGGCTACACCTTC.